These 28 T cell receptor beta chains originate from one sample sequenced in a study of T cells in Graves' hyperthyroidism and ophthalmopathy. Using RNA transcripts as the source, TCR beta CDR3 regions were amplified. When the TCR CDR3 underwent first-round RT-PCR, the HTBI primer set was used. TCRdb reprocessed the multiplex PCR reads with MiXCR, giving one entry per CDR3 protein. This table has fewer than 450,000 distinct CDR3 sequences, about a sixth appearing once. The sequenced sample was blood. Every receptor here comes from a woman in her thirties with Graves' hyperthyroidism that later progressed to Graves' ophthalmopathy.

This clonotype was seen many times. The gene calls are TRBV9 and TRBJ2-1; the match to TRBD2 covers 12 bases. Germline V lookup: CDR1 SGDLS, CDR2 YYNGEE. The CDR3 sequence is 16 residues long. The V segment lost 0 bases and the J segment 4 bases; nucleotides outside the gene matches: 2. CDR3 nucleotides: TGTGCCAGCAGCGTAGACGGGACTAGCGGGTACAATGAGCAGTTCTTC. Its protein is CASSVDGTSGYNEQFF.

Many counts were recorded for this clonotype. The V and J genes are TRBV19 and TRBJ1-4; D is uncertain. The CDR3 loop spans 14 amino acids. Trimming shortened V by 5 bases and J by 11 bases, and 18 bases separated the two germline ends. CDR1 LNHDA and CDR2 SQIVND come from the germline V gene (reference sequence). CDR3 protein: CASSPAGRRSKLFF. The CDR3, as DNA: TGTGCCAGTAGTCCTGCCGGACGGAGGTCTAAACTGTTTTTT. Full variable domain (missing parts from reference TRBV19 and TRBJ1-4): DGGITQSPKYLFRKEGQNVTLSCEQNLNHDAMYWYRQDPGQGLRLIYYSQIVNDFQKGDIAEGYSVSREKKESFPLTVTSAQKNPTAFYLCASSPAGRRSKLFFGSGTQLSVL.

There are many counts of this clonotype. The chain recombines TRBV6-2 or TRBV6-3 with TRBJ2-7, with D maybe TRBD2 (6 bases). The CDR3 sequence is 13 residues long. V lost 6 bases and J lost 6, with 15 bases in between. Per the germline V gene, CDR1 is MNHEY and CDR2 is SVGEGT. This chain's CDR3 is CASRRDWASEQYF. The CDR3 DNA reads TGTGCCAGCAGAAGGGACTGGGCGTCCGAGCAGTACTTC.

This clonotype was counted only a few times. The V gene is TRBV19, the J gene TRBJ2-2; 12 nucleotides agree with TRBD1. The CDR3 consists of 18 residues. Germline assignment: CDR1 LNHDA and CDR2 SQIVND (reference sequence). The J segment lost 7 bases and the V segment lost 3 bases, leaving 12 bases of the junction unmatched. The DNA of the CDR3 is TGTGCCAGTAGTATCGGCGGATTCTGGGACAGGGGGCACGGGGAGCTGTTTTTT. This encodes CASSIGGFWDRGHGELFF.

The sample holds many counts of this clonotype. The gene calls are TRBV7-2 and TRBJ2-3; D call uncertain. Germline assignment: CDR1 SGHTA and CDR2 FQGNSA. This CDR3 is 13 amino acids long. The V and J ends lost 3 bases and 6 bases respectively, with 10 bases between them. The DNA for the CDR3 is TGTGCCAGCAGCTTCCCCCGGATTGATACGCAGTATTTT. Amino acid sequence: CASSFPRIDTQYF.

A few counts support this clonotype. This sequence joins TRBV6-1 and TRBJ2-1; D is unclear. CDR1 is MNHNS, CDR2 SASEGT, per germline. This CDR3 spans 12 amino acids. V was clipped by 4 bases and J by 8 bases, with 9 bases between them. CDR3 nucleotide sequence: TGTGCCAGCAGTGGCTTAAATGATGAGCAGTTCTTC. Residues: CASSGLNDEQFF.

This clonotype was counted many times. DNA of the CDR3: TGTGCCAGCAGTTTAAGGCGGAGAACAAGTGAAGCTTTCTTT. Its translation: CASSLRRRTSEAFF. The J gene is TRBJ1-1, the V gene TRBV12-3 or TRBV12-4; no definite D call. The CDR3 is 14 amino acids. V was clipped by 2 bases and J by 7 bases, with 14 bases between them.

The rearrangement uses TRBV6-1 and TRBJ2-7; 10 bases align to TRBD1. There are 13 residues in the CDR3. Germline lookup yields CDR1 MNHNS and CDR2 SASEGT. The V gene end was trimmed by 8 bases and the J gene end by 3 bases; junction bases not matched to a gene: 4. Here the CDR3 reads CASCGTGDYEQYF. In DNA, the CDR3 is TGTGCCAGCTGCGGGACAGGGGACTACGAGCAGTACTTC.

This clonotype showed up many times. V gene TRBV12-3 or TRBV12-4 combines with J gene TRBJ2-7; D is perhaps TRBD1 (6 bases). The CDR3 runs to 13 residues. Trimming took 6 bases from V and 1 from J, leaving 10 bases between them. The CDR3 reads CASRVDSSYEQYF. In nucleotides, the CDR3 is TGTGCCAGCAGGGTGGACAGTTCCTACGAGCAGTACTTC.

The chain combines TRBV11-2 with TRBJ2-2, with D possibly called TRBD1 or TRBD2 (5 bases each). CDR1 and CDR2 (germline): SGHAT, FQNNGV. The CDR3 length is 15 residues. V lost 7 bases to trimming and J lost 6 bases, with 18 bases between them. For the CDR3, the DNA is TGTGCCAGCACCCAGGTCGGTGGGGGAGCCGGGGAGCTGTTTTTT. Amino acids: CASTQVGGGAGELFF. The whole variable domain, filled in from reference TRBV11-2 and TRBJ2-2, reads EAGVAQSPRYKIIEKRQSVAFWCNPISGHATLYWYQQILGQGPKLLIQFQNNGVVDDSQLPKDRFSAERLKGVDSTLKIQPAKLEDSAVYLCASTQVGGGAGELFFGEGSRLTVL.

Many counts were recorded for this clonotype. The chain recombines TRBV18 with TRBJ1-5; D is ambiguous. Germline V gene sequence: CDR1 KGHSH, CDR2 LQKENI. The CDR3 is 13 amino acids. Trimming pared 5 bases from V and 3 bases from J, leaving 8 bases between. CDR3 bases: TGTGCCAGCTCAAGTTCAGTCAATCAGCCCCAGCATTTT. Translation: CASSSSVNQPQHF.

Comment on this clonotype: A read error is possible here, since a much larger clone lies one base away. This chain uses TRBV27 with TRBJ2-7; D is perhaps TRBD2 (6 bases). CDR1 MNHEY and CDR2 SMNVEV come from the germline V gene (reference sequence). The CDR3 totals 13 residues. CDR3: CASRQGLAYKQYF. The DNA for the CDR3 is TGTGCCAGCCGGCAGGGACTCGCCTACAAGCAGTACTTC.

This clonotype was recorded many times. The rearrangement uses TRBV27 and TRBJ2-2; D is perhaps TRBD2 (5 bases). Trimming removed 10 bases at V and 0 bases at J, with 21 bases between. Looked up from germline, CDR1 is MNHEY and CDR2 is SMNVEV (reference sequence). CDR3 length equals 17 residues. CDR3 in amino acids: CATGLKADGTNTGELFF. The CDR3 coding sequence is TGTGCCACCGGACTCAAAGCGGACGGAACGAACACCGGGGAGCTGTTTTTT.

The V gene is TRBV20-1, the J gene TRBJ2-7, with D hard to call. Germline V gives CDR1 DFQATT, CDR2 SNEGSKA (reference sequence). V lost 6 bases to trimming and J lost 4 bases, with 13 bases between them. The length of the CDR3 is 12 residues. The CDR3 nucleotides read TGCAGTGCCTCACGGCTAGGGTACGAGCAGTACTTC. Amino acids: CSASRLGYEQYF.

The chain joins TRBV19 to TRBJ2-7; 7 bases match TRBD1. The V gene's germline CDR1 is LNHDA and CDR2 SQIVND (reference sequence). CDR3 length: 14 amino acids. V lost 7 bases, J lost 6 bases, and 12 bases stayed unmatched. CDR3 in DNA: TGTGCCAGTAACAAAGCGAGGAGACAGGGCGAGCAGTACTTC. Its translation: CASNKARRQGEQYF.

This clonotype came up many times. V and J are TRBV6-1 and TRBJ2-7; possibly TRBD1 or TRBD2 for D (6 bases each). Germline-derived CDR1 and CDR2 are MNHNS and SASEGT. Deletions cut 6 bases from V and 3 bases from J, with 27 bases between. The CDR3 totals 18 residues. CDR3 amino acids: CASSARGTPRGGLYEQYF. CDR3 sequence (DNA): TGTGCCAGCAGCGCCCGGGGGACTCCGCGAGGGGGTCTCTACGAGCAGTACTTC.

This clonotype showed up many times. V gene TRBV30 combines with J gene TRBJ1-1; D may be TRBD1 (5 bases). Trimming removed 2 bases at V and 3 bases at J, with 13 bases between. CDR1 is GTSNPN, CDR2 SVGIG, per germline (reference sequence). The CDR3 is made up of 14 amino acids. CDR3 bases: TGTGCCTGGAGTAACTTCGACAGATACACTGAAGCTTTCTTT. It translates to CAWSNFDRYTEAFF.

This clonotype was picked up many times. The chain is built from TRBV3-1 and TRBJ2-1, with 7 bases lining up with TRBD2. The junction had 2 bases not matched to a gene; V was cut back by 1 base and J by 2 bases. Germline lookup yields CDR1 LGHDT and CDR2 YNNKEL (reference sequence). CDR3 length: 15 amino acids. The CDR3 DNA sequence: TGTGCCAGCAGCCAAGGGCGGGGGACCTACAATGAGCAGTTCTTC. As protein: CASSQGRGTYNEQFF.

This clonotype was seen more than once but under ten times. The chain recombines TRBV9 with TRBJ1-1, with D tentatively TRBD1 (5 bases). CDR3 length: 16 amino acids. V lost 3 bases and J lost 0, with 15 bases in between. CDR1 and CDR2 from the germline V gene are SGDLS and YYNGEE. The CDR3 DNA reads TGTGCCAGCAGCGCCTTCAGGGAGTCGGTGAACACTGAAGCTTTCTTT. Protein product: CASSAFRESVNTEAFF. Combining the CDR3 with reference TRBV9 and TRBJ1-1 gives the whole variable domain DSGVTQTPKHLITATGQRVTLRCSPRSGDLSVYWYQQSLDQGLQFLIQYYNGEERAKGNILERFSAQQFPDLHSELNLSSLELGDSALYFCASSAFRESVNTEAFFGQGTRLTVV.

This clonotype has at least ten counts. The V call is TRBV2, the J call TRBJ2-2; perhaps TRBD1 as D (5 bases). This CDR3 has 15 residues. V lost 6 bases and J 1 base, leaving 12 bases between the germline ends. Germline CDR1 and CDR2: SNHLY and FYNNEI. Written as DNA, the CDR3 is TGTGCCAGCAGGACGACAGTAATGAACACCGGGGAGCTGTTTTTT. Translated, it gives CASRTTVMNTGELFF.

A word on this clonotype: A much larger clone sits a single nucleotide away, making a read error possible. The CDR3 DNA sequence: TGTGCCAGCAGTCTGACCGGAGGGACCCAGTACTTC. Protein: CASSLTGGTQYF. V usage is TRBV6-1 and J usage is TRBJ2-5; TRBD2 might be the D (5 bases). The CDR3 has 12 amino acids. V was clipped by 5 bases and J by 7 bases, with 11 bases between them. Germline V CDR1 and CDR2: MNHNS, SASEGT.

This clonotype appeared a few times. The chain combines TRBV15 with TRBJ1-3, with no clear D. CDR1 and CDR2 (germline): LNHNV, YYDKDF (reference sequence). The CDR3 length is 13 residues. Trimming cost V 3 bases and J 4 bases, with 7 bases left between them. The CDR3 coding sequence is TGTGCCACCAGCAGGGAGACAGGAAACACCATATATTTT. This translates into CATSRETGNTIYF.

The chain couples TRBV7-9 to TRBJ1-2; D is possibly TRBD1 (5 bases). Germline CDR1 and CDR2: SEHNR and FQNEAQ (reference sequence). The CDR3 length is 14 residues. Trimming removed 5 bases from V and 0 bases from J, with 10 bases in between. CDR3 protein: CASSRQPANYGYTF. The DNA for the CDR3 is TGTGCCAGCAGCCGACAGCCCGCTAACTATGGCTACACCTTC.

Many counts were recorded for this clonotype. The CDR3 DNA reads as TGTGCCAGCAGTTTCGCGCAGGACAATGAGCAGTTCTTC. This codes for CASSFAQDNEQFF. The chain has TRBV28 and TRBJ2-1, with D uncertain. Germline V gene lookup returns CDR1 MDHEN and CDR2 SYDVKM. The CDR3 loop spans 13 amino acids. V lost 3 bases and J lost 5, with 8 bases in between. The full variable domain, rest sourced from reference TRBV28 and TRBJ2-1, is DVKVTQSSRYLVKRTGEKVFLECVQDMDHENMFWYRQDPGLGLRLIYFSYDVKMKEKGDIPEGYSVSREKKERFSLILESASTNQTSMYLCASSFAQDNEQFFGPGTRLTVL.

This clonotype was found a few times. The chain has TRBV10-2 and TRBJ2-1; 10 bases map to TRBD2. J was trimmed by 7 bases and V by 0 bases; bases with no gene match: 3. This CDR3 is built from 15 residues. In germline, CDR1 is WSHSY, CDR2 SAAADI. In nucleotides, the CDR3 is TGCGCCAGCAGTGAGTCTAGGACTAGCGGAAATGAGCAGTTCTTC. Translated: CASSESRTSGNEQFF.

The CDR3 DNA follows: TGCAGTGCTAGCCCCGGGCAGGGAGGTGAAAAACTGTTTTTT. This codes for CSASPGQGGEKLFF. J is TRBJ1-4 and V is TRBV20-1; TRBD1 is a possible D gene (5 bases). Trimming cost V 3 bases and J 7 bases, with 15 bases left between them. In germline, CDR1 is DFQATT, CDR2 SNEGSKA (reference sequence). The CDR3 extends over 14 amino acids.

This clonotype was observed many times. This chain joins TRBV6-1 and TRBJ2-1; TRBD1 is a possible D gene (5 bases). V lost 1 base, J lost 8 bases, and 12 bases lay in between. Germline V CDR1 and CDR2: MNHNS, SASEGT. The CDR3 contains 14 residues. The CDR3 DNA sequence: TGTGCCAGCAGTGAAGGGGGCCCCTTGGATGAGCAGTTCTTC. Amino acid sequence: CASSEGGPLDEQFF.

This clonotype appeared a few times. The chain recombines TRBV15 with TRBJ1-5, with D unclear. V gave up 1 base and J gave up 4 bases, with 8 bases separating them. The CDR3 is made up of 14 amino acids. CDR1 is LNHNV, CDR2 YYDKDF, per germline (reference sequence). The CDR3 DNA reads TGTGCCACCAGCAGAGTCCGGGGTAATCAGCCCCAGCATTTT. Translation: CATSRVRGNQPQHF.